This T cell receptor beta chain was captured by sequencing in a study of TIL therapy for anti-PD-1-resistant metastatic lung cancer. In the study overall: By whole-exome sequencing, median non-synonymous tumor mutation burden was roughly 1.6 mutations per megabase.

Noted time point: pre-treatment sample, taken before nivolumab and TIL therapy. The libraries were made with immunoSEQ v3. Profiling relied on immunoSEQ multiplex PCR, and the TCRdb table lists in-frame clones only, not all of them. Of 55,000 to 65,000 clones in the sample, under 75% were seen once. The CDR3 runs to 16 residues. CDR1 is SGDLS and CDR2 is YYNGEE in the germline V gene. With 0 bases removed from V and 1 base from J, the gap between germline ends came to 13 bases. The chain is built from TRBV9 and TRBJ1-1; D unclear. The sequences come from blood, collected at baseline. This sequence originates from a person between 30 and 79 years old with non-small cell lung cancer. CDR3 region: CASSVGDFRQNTEAFF. CDR3 DNA: TGTGCCAGCAGCGTAGGTGATTTCCGACAGAACACTGAAGCTTTCTTT.